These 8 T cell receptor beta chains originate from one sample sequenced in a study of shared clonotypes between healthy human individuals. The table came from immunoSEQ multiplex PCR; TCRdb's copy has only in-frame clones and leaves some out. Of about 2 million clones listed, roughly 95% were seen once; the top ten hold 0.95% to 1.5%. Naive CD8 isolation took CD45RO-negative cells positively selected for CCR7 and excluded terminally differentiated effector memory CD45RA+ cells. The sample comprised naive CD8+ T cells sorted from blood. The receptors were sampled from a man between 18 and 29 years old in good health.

CDR3 sequence (DNA): TGTGCCAGCAGTTTACTCCCCCCGGGAACCTATGGCTACACCTTC. Its protein product is CASSLLPPGTYGYTF. The chain recombines TRBV27 with TRBJ1-2; D call uncertain. Germline V gene lookup returns CDR1 MNHEY and CDR2 SMNVEV (reference sequence). The CDR3 loop spans 15 amino acids. Trimming took 2 bases from V and 4 from J, leaving 14 bases between them.

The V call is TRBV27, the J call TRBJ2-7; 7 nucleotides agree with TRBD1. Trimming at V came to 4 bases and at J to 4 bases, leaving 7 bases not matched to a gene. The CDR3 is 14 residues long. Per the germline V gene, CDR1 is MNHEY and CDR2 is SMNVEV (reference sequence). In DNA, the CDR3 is TGTGCCAGCAGTTCAGGGGGTGGTATATACGAGCAGTACTTC. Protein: CASSSGGGIYEQYF.

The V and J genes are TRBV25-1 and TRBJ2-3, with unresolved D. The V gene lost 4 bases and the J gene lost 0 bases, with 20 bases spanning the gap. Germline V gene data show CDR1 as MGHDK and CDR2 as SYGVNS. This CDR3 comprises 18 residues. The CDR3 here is CASSVLESGRKSTDTQYF. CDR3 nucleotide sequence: TGTGCCAGCAGTGTCCTTGAGTCAGGCAGGAAAAGCACAGATACGCAGTATTTT.

CDR3 loop: CASSQKAGTSIYEQYF. DNA for the CDR3: TGCGCCAGCAGCCAAAAGGCCGGGACTAGTATATACGAGCAGTACTTC. The chain carries TRBV4-1 and TRBJ2-7, with TRBD2 matching 8 bases. The CDR3 totals 16 residues. V lost 2 bases and J lost 4; bases outside the gene matches: 10. The V gene's germline CDR1 is MGHRA and CDR2 YSYEKL.

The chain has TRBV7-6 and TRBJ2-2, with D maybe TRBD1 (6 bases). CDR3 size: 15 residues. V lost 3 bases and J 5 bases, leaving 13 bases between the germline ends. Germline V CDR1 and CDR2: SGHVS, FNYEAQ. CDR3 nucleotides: TGTGCCAGCAGCTTGGGGGCACGGTGGACCGGGGAGCTGTTTTTT. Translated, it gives CASSLGARWTGELFF.

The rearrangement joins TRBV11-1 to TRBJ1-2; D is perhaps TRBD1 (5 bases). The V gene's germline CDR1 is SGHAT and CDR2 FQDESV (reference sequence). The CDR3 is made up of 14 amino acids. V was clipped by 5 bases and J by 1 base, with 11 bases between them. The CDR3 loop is CASSDDGGNYGYTF. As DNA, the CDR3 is TGTGCCAGCAGCGACGACGGGGGTAACTATGGCTACACCTTC.

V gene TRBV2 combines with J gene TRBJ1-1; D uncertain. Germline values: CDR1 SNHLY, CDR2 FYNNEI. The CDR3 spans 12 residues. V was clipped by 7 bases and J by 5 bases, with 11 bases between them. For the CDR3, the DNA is TGTGCCAGCACGGGGAGTGGTACTGAAGCTTTCTTT. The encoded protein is CASTGSGTEAFF.

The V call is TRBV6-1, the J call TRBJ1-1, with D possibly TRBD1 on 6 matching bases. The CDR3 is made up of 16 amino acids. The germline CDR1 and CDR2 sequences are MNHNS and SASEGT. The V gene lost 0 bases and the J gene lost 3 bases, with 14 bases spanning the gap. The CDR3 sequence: CASSEALGRGDTEAFF. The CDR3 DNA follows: TGTGCCAGCAGTGAAGCGCTTGGCAGGGGCGACACTGAAGCTTTCTTT.